One and the same sample provided the 8 T cell receptor beta chains below, sequenced in a study of cytomegalovirus exposure and HLA in healthy donors. Primers for the PCR totalled 60 Vbeta and 13 Jbeta. Generated by immunoSEQ multiplex PCR, the TCRdb table keeps only in-frame clones and is missing some. The sample has under 200,000 clones, around 80% seen once. Sequences were obtained from PBMCs. The receptors shown here come from a woman aged 18-29 years in good health and CMV-seronegative.

The rearrangement joins TRBV6-5 to TRBJ2-2; TRBD1 is a possible D gene (5 bases). V was pared by 8 bases and J by 6 bases, with 16 bases between. From germline, CDR1 is MNHEY and CDR2 SVGAGI. The length of the CDR3 is 14 residues. The CDR3 region has the DNA TGTGCCAGCCTCCCAGGGCCCTTAGCCGGGGAGCTGTTTTTT. As protein: CASLPGPLAGELFF.

The chain joins TRBV29-1 to TRBJ2-3, with D tentatively TRBD1 (5 bases). Trimming took off 7 bases at V and 0 bases at J, with 11 bases between the two ends. The CDR3 runs to 13 residues. In germline, CDR1 is SQVTM, CDR2 ANQGSEA. Here the CDR3 reads CSAEKGSTDTQYF. For the CDR3, the DNA is TGCAGCGCCGAGAAGGGGAGCACAGATACGCAGTATTTT.

The V and J genes are TRBV7-9 and TRBJ2-2; 9 positions agree with TRBD1. Germline CDR1 and CDR2: SEHNR and FQNEAQ (reference sequence). Losses at the gene ends were 2 bases for V and 1 base for J; bases not matched to a gene: 8. The CDR3 is 18 residues long. The CDR3 DNA follows: TGTGCCAGCAGCTTACTACCCGGACAGGGGAGGAACACCGGGGAGCTGTTTTTT. It yields the protein CASSLLPGQGRNTGELFF. Using reference TRBV7-9 and TRBJ2-2 for the parts outside the CDR3, the full variable domain is DTGVSQNPRHKITKRGQNVTFRCDPISEHNRLYWYRQTLGQGPEFLTYFQNEAQLEKSRLLSDRFSAERPKGSFSTLEIQRTEQGDSAMYLCASSLLPGQGRNTGELFFGEGSRLTVL.

This clone was seen a few times. This sequence joins TRBV18 and TRBJ2-3, with D possibly matching TRBD1 (6 bases). The CDR3 loop spans 15 amino acids. CDR1 KGHSH and CDR2 LQKENI come from the germline V gene. Trimming pared 6 bases from V and 1 base from J, leaving 14 bases between. The CDR3 DNA reads as TGTGCCAGCTCTCCCGGACAGATACGCACAGATACGCAGTATTTT. It encodes CASSPGQIRTDTQYF.

The chain uses TRBV5-5 and TRBJ1-1, with D possibly being TRBD1 (6 bases). CDR1 and CDR2 from the germline V gene are SGHKS and YYEKEE (reference sequence). V was trimmed by 0 bases and J by 0 bases, leaving 9 bases between them. The CDR3 loop spans 15 amino acids. This CDR3 reads CASSLGGGLNTEAFF. In DNA form, the CDR3 reads TGTGCCAGCAGCTTGGGCGGGGGCTTGAACACTGAAGCTTTCTTT. Combining the CDR3 with reference TRBV5-5 and TRBJ1-1 gives the whole variable domain DAGVTQSPTHLIKTRGQQVTLRCSPISGHKSVSWYQQVLGQGPQFIFQYYEKEERGRGNFPDRFSARQFPNYSSELNVNALLLGDSALYLCASSLGGGLNTEAFFGQGTRLTVV.

This clone was seen only once. This rearrangement joins TRBV19 to TRBJ1-5; D call uncertain. CDR1 and CDR2 (germline): LNHDA, SQIVND (reference sequence). V was trimmed by 5 bases and J by 10 bases, leaving 12 bases between them. The CDR3 has 12 amino acids. The chain's CDR3 is CASSRGRGPQHF. CDR3 nucleotide sequence: TGTGCCAGTAGTCGGGGTCGGGGACCCCAGCATTTT.

The chain couples TRBV28 to TRBJ2-5; D is ambiguous. The germline gives CDR1 MDHEN, CDR2 SYDVKM. V shed 4 bases and J shed 5 bases, with 14 bases lying between them. The CDR3 has 14 residues. CDR3 bases: TGTGCCAGCAGTTCCCGGGTTGGTTTGGAGACCCAGTACTTC. This translates into CASSSRVGLETQYF.

The CDR3 here is CASSQTSEDGYTF. CDR3 in DNA: TGTGCCAGCAGCCAAACCTCGGAGGATGGCTACACCTTC. V and J are TRBV16 and TRBJ1-2; D unclear. V was trimmed by 2 bases and J by 6 bases, leaving 10 bases between them. The germline gives CDR1 KGHSY, CDR2 FQNENV. The CDR3 is 13 amino acids.